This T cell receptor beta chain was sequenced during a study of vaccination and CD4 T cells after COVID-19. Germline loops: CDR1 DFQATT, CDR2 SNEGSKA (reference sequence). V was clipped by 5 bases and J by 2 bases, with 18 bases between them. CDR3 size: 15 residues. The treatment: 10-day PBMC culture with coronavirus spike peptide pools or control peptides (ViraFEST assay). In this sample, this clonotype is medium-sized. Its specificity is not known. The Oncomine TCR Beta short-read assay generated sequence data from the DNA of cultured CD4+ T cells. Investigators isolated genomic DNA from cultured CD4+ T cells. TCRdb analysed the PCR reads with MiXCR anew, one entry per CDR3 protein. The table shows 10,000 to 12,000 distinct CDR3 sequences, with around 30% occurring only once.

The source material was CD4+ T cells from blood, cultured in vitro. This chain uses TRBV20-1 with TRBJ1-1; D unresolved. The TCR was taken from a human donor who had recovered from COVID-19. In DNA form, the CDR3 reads TGCAGTGCTGCCTACGCGGAGTTAGGTAACACTGAAGCTTTCTTT. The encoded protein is CSAAYAELGNTEAFF.